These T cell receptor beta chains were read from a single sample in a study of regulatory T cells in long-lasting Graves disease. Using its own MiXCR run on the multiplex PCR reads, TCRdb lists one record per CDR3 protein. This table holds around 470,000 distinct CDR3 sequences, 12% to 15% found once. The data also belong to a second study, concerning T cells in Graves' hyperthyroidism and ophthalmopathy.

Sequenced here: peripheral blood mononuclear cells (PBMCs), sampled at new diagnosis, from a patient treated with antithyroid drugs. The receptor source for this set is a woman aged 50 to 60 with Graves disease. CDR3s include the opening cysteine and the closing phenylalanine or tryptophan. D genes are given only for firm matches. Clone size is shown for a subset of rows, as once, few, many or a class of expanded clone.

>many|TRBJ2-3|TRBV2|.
CASVRGRGPDTQYF
TGTGCCTCCGTGAGGGGGAGAGGTCCAGATACGCAGTATTTT
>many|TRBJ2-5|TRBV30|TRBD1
CAWSVTGQGMAQYF
TGTGCCTGGAGTGTCACGGGACAGGGAATGGCCCAGTACTTC
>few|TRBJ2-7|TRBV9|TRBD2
CASSVDGTRRYEQYF
TGTGCCAGCAGCGTAGACGGGACTAGACGTTACGAGCAGTACTTC
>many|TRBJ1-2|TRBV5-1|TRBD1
CASSLVMDRAAGYTF
TGCGCCAGCAGCTTGGTGATGGACAGGGCCGCTGGCTACACCTTC
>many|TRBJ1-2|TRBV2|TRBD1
CASSSNRDSFGYTF
TGTGCCAGCAGTAGCAACCGGGACAGTTTTGGCTACACCTTC
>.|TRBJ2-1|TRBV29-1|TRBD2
CSVERGSSYNEQFF
TGCAGCGTTGAACGCGGGAGCTCCTACAATGAGCAGTTCTTC
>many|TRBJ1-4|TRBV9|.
CASSGPGGRGEKLFF
TGTGCCAGCAGCGGCCCCGGAGGCAGGGGTGAAAAACTGTTTTTT
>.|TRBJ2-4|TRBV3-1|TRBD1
CASSQEDRLQYF
TGTGCCAGCAGCCAAGAGGACAGGTTGCAGTACTTC
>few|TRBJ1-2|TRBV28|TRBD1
CASSGTGPGYTF
TGTGCCAGCAGCGGGACAGGGCCGGGCTACACCTTC
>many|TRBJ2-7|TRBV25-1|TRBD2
CASSDPAGGPYEQYF
TGTGCCAGCAGTGATCCAGCGGGAGGTCCCTACGAGCAGTACTTC
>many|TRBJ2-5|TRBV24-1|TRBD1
CATSDGGWAGGQETQYF
TGTGCCACCAGTGATGGCGGATGGGCAGGGGGCCAAGAGACCCAGTACTTC
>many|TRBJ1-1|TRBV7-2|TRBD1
CASSATGSGYTEAFF
TGTGCCAGCAGCGCGACAGGGAGCGGGTACACTGAAGCTTTCTTT
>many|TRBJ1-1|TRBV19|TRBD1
CASSLTGTGVDVFF
TGTGCCAGTAGCTTAACCGGGACAGGGGTGGATGTTTTCTTT
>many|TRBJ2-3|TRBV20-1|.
CSAGGVGTDTQYF
TGCAGTGCAGGAGGCGTGGGAACAGATACGCAGTATTTT
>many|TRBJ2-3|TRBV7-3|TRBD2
CASSITGLAGGDTQYF
TGTGCCAGCAGCATAACCGGACTAGCGGGAGGTGATACGCAGTATTTT
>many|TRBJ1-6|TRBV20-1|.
CSARPAGQGNSPLHF
TGCAGTGCTAGACCGGCAGGCCAGGGAAATTCACCCCTCCACTTT
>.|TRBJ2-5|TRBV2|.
CANSDRVAEETQYF
TGTGCCAACAGTGACCGGGTAGCGGAAGAGACCCAGTACTTC
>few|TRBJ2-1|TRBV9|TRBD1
CASSAGTGLLSSYNEQFF
TGTGCCAGCAGCGCCGGGACAGGGCTCCTAAGCTCCTACAATGAGCAGTTCTTC
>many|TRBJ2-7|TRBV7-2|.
CASSPGPPRASYEQYF
TGTGCCAGCAGCCCAGGACCTCCTAGAGCGTCCTACGAGCAGTACTTC
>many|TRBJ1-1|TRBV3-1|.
CASSQAGATTEAFF
TGTGCCAGCAGCCAAGCGGGGGCTACCACTGAAGCTTTCTTT
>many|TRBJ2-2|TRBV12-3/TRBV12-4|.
CASSVGVGELFF
TGTGCCAGCAGCGTGGGAGTCGGGGAGCTGTTTTTT
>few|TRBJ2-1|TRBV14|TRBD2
CASSHGGRAVNEQFF
TGTGCCAGCAGCCATGGCGGGAGGGCCGTTAATGAGCAGTTCTTC
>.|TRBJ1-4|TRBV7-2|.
CASSLRTAGEKLFF
TGTGCCAGCAGCTTGAGGACAGCTGGTGAAAAACTGTTTTTT
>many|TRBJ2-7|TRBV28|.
CASRETASYEQYF
TGTGCCAGCAGAGAGACTGCTTCCTACGAGCAGTACTTC
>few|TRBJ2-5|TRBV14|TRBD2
CASSQDSAAGREETQYF
TGTGCCAGCAGCCAAGATTCGGCGGCAGGGAGGGAAGAGACCCAGTACTTC
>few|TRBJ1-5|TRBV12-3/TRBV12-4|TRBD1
CASRGQGAAQPQHF
TGTGCCAGCAGGGGACAGGGGGCGGCTCAGCCCCAGCATTTT
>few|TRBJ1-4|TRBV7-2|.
CASSLTVQNEKLFF
TGTGCCAGCAGCTTAACAGTGCAGAATGAAAAACTGTTTTTT
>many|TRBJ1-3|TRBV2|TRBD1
CASSESLTGARNTIYF
TGTGCCAGCAGTGAGTCCCTAACAGGGGCAAGAAACACCATATATTTT
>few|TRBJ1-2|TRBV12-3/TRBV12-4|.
CASSLLGPREGYTF
TGTGCCAGCAGTTTACTGGGGCCCCGAGAAGGCTACACCTTC
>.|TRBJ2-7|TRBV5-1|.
CASSYNLYEQYF
TGCGCCAGCAGCTACAACCTCTACGAGCAGTACTTC
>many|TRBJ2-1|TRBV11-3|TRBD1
CASSLTGVGEQFF
TGTGCCAGCAGCCTGACAGGGGTCGGTGAGCAGTTCTTC
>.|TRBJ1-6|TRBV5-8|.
CASSPTGPRASPLHF
TGTGCCAGCAGCCCGACAGGCCCTCGGGCTTCACCCCTCCACTTT
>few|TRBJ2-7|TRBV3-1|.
CASSQAGGGRGSYEQYF
TGTGCCAGCAGCCAAGCGGGTGGAGGCAGGGGTTCCTACGAGCAGTACTTC
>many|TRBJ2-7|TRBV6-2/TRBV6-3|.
CASRTRHRVDSYEQYF
TGTGCCAGCAGAACCCGCCACAGGGTTGACTCCTACGAGCAGTACTTC
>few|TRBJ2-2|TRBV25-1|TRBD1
CASSEFTGGAGELFF
TGTGCCAGCAGTGAATTTACAGGGGGTGCCGGGGAGCTGTTTTTT
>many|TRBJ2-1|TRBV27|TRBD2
CASSIDPSGRRYEQFF
TGTGCCAGCAGTATAGACCCGAGCGGGAGGAGGTATGAGCAGTTCTTC
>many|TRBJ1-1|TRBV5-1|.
CASSGLTGGTEAFF
TGCGCCAGCAGCGGTTTGACGGGGGGCACTGAAGCTTTCTTT
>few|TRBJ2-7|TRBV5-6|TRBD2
CASTRLAEPLSYEQYF
TGTGCCAGCACACGACTAGCGGAGCCCCTCTCCTACGAGCAGTACTTC
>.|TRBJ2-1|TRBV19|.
CASSIEGFRWRSMDNEQFF
TGTGCCAGTAGTATAGAAGGTTTCCGTTGGAGAAGTATGGACAATGAGCAGTTCTTC
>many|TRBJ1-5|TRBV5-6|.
CASSLGSRSDSNQPQHF
TGTGCCAGCAGCTTGGGGTCCAGAAGTGATAGCAATCAGCCCCAGCATTTT
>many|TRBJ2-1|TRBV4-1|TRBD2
CASSPYGLVFNEQFF
TGCGCCAGCAGCCCATACGGACTAGTCTTCAATGAGCAGTTCTTC
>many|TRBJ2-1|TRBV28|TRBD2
CASSFPAGTSGRPTLENEQFF
TGTGCCAGCAGTTTTCCCGCCGGGACTAGCGGGAGGCCCACCCTTGAGAATGAGCAGTTCTTC
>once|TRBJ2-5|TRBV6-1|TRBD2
CASSTGTSGMGETQYF
TGTGCCAGCAGCACCGGGACTAGCGGGATGGGGGAGACCCAGTACTTC
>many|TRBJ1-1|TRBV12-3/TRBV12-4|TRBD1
CASSIQGTEAFF
TGTGCCAGCAGCATACAGGGGACTGAAGCTTTCTTT
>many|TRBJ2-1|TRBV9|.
CASSPRLSSYNEQFF
TGTGCCAGCAGCCCTCGACTGAGCTCCTACAATGAGCAGTTCTTC
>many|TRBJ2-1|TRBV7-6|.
CASSLNYYSDRQSSYNEQFF
TGTGCCAGCAGCTTAAACTATTACTCAGACAGGCAAAGCTCCTACAATGAGCAGTTCTTC
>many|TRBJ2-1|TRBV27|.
CASSPSTAGTTGDEQFF
TGTGCCAGCAGTCCCTCCACCGCGGGGACTACAGGGGATGAGCAGTTCTTC
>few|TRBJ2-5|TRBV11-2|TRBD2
CASSLATSGSHLTQYF
TGTGCCAGCAGCTTAGCTACTAGCGGGAGCCATTTGACCCAGTACTTC
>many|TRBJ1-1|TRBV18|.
CASSLGGGGTEAFF
TGTGCCAGCTCGCTCGGGGGCGGAGGCACTGAAGCTTTCTTT
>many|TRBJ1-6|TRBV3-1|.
CASSQEGTFGATPLHF
TGTGCCAGCAGCCAAGAAGGGACATTCGGAGCGACACCCCTCCACTTT
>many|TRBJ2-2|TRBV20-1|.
CSARDYRGTGELFF
TGCAGTGCTAGAGATTATAGGGGCACCGGGGAGCTGTTTTTT
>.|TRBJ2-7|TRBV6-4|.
CASTTPGNRNEQYF
TGTGCCAGCACCACCCCAGGGAATCGAAACGAGCAGTACTTC
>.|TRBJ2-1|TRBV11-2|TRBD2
CASSLSSSASGRPNEQFF
TGTGCCAGCAGCCTCTCTAGTTCGGCTAGCGGGAGGCCGAATGAGCAGTTCTTC
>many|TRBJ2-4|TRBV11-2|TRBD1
CASSSGQVIAKNIQYF
TGTGCCAGCAGCTCGGGACAGGTTATAGCCAAAAACATTCAGTACTTC
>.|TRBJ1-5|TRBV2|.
CASSSSDGSNQPQHF
TGTGCCAGCAGTTCGAGTGACGGGAGCAATCAGCCCCAGCATTTT
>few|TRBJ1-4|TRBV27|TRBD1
CASSQYMPGQGTNEKLFF
TGTGCCAGCAGTCAATATATGCCCGGACAGGGCACTAATGAAAAACTGTTTTTT
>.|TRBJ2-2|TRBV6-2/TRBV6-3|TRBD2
CASLVGGSGELFF
TGTGCCAGCCTAGTGGGGGGGTCCGGGGAGCTGTTTTTT
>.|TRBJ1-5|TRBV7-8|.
CASSLAIGGAQPQHF
TGTGCCAGCAGCTTAGCGATTGGGGGGGCGCAGCCCCAGCATTTT
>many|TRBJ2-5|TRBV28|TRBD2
CASRRMESSGYQETQYF
TGTGCCAGCAGAAGGATGGAGTCTAGCGGATACCAAGAGACCCAGTACTTC